This paragraph reports one T cell receptor beta chain. This entry comes from a study of blood T cell repertoires in COVID-19. Germline CDR1 reads LNHDA; CDR2 reads SQIVND (reference sequence). This CDR3 is 14 amino acids long. The germline V and J ends were trimmed by 5 bases and 1 base, with 9 bases remaining between them. Sequencing used immunoSEQ multiplex PCR; TCRdb keeps in-frame clones, though not all of them. Among roughly 52,000 clones listed, around 88% were seen once. The sample comprised peripheral blood. This sequence joins TRBV19 and TRBJ1-5, with a possible D match to TRBD1 (6 bases). The TCR comes from a human donor in a cohort sampled during active COVID-19. For the CDR3, the DNA is TGTGCCAGTAGTCCAGGGGTAAGCAATCAGCCCCAGCATTTT. Translation gives CASSPGVSNQPQHF.